The clone carrying this TCR beta chain has ten or more counts. Its antigen is undetermined. Preparation of the TCRbeta library used unique molecular identifiers. TCRdb reanalysed the PCR reads using MiXCR and keeps one entry per CDR3 protein. Among hundreds of thousands of distinct CDR3 sequences, about 12% were seen once, and the ten largest hold 0.79%. Germline CDR1 and CDR2: MNHNS and SASEGT. The CDR3 contains 14 residues. V was cut by 6 bases and J by 1 base, with 12 bases left in between. The data stem from a study of T-cell reconstitution after alpha-beta-depleted transplantation in children. Study-level results: About two months after transplant, alpha-beta T cells reportedly came from several hundred expanded graft clones. Day-60 TCRbeta diversity that was high in some patients was derived from surviving recipient T cells and thymic progenitors.

The source material was PBMCs, sampled before TCRalphabeta/CD19-depleted stem cell transplant. The clonotype originates from a girl aged 2 to 10 with congenital amegakaryocytic thrombocytopenia, due to receive a stem cell transplant. V gene TRBV6-1 combines with J gene TRBJ1-2; D remains ambiguous. CDR3 protein: CASRHSTHNYGYTF. DNA of the CDR3: TGTGCCAGCAGGCACAGTACGCATAACTATGGCTACACCTTC.